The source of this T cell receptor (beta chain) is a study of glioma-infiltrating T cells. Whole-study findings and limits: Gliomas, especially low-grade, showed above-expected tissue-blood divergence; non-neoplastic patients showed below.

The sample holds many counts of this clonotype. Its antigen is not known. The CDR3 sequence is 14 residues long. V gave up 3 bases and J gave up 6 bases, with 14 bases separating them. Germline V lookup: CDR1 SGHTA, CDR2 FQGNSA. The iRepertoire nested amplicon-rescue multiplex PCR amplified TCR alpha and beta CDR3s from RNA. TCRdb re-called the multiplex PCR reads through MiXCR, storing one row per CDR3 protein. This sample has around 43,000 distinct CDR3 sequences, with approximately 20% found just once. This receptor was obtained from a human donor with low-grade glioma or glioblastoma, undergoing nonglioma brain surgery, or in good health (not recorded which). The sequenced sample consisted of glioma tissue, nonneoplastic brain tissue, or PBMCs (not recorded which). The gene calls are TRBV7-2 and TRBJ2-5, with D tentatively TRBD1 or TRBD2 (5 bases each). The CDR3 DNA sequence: TGTGCCAGCAGCTTCGACTGGGACCCAAAGACCCAGTACTTC. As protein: CASSFDWDPKTQYF.